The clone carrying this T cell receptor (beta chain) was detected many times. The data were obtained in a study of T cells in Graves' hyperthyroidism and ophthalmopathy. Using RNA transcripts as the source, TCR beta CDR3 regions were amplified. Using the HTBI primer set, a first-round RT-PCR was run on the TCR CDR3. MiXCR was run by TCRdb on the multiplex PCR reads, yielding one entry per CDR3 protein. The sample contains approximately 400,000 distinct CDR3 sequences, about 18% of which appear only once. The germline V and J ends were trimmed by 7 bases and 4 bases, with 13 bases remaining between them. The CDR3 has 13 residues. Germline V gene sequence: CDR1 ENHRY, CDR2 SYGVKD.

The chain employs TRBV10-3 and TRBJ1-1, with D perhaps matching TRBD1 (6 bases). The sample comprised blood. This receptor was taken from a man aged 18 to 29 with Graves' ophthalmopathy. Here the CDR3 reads CAIIDRLSTEAFF. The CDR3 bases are TGTGCCATCATTGACAGGTTGAGCACTGAAGCTTTCTTT.